One and the same sample provided the 17 T cell receptor beta chains below, sequenced in a study of T cell responses to AZD1222 COVID-19 vaccine. The table came from immunoSEQ multiplex PCR; TCRdb's copy has only in-frame clones and leaves some out. The data contain fewer than 130,000 clones, around 90% of them singletons. Here the sequenced sample was peripheral blood, taken 28 days after the second AZD1222 dose. These receptors originate from an adult who received the AZD1222 COVID-19 vaccine.

The rearrangement links TRBV10-3 to TRBJ2-7; D is unclear. V lost 2 bases to trimming and J lost 6 bases, with 11 bases between them. The CDR3 runs 13 residues. The germline gives CDR1 ENHRY, CDR2 SYGVKD. In DNA, the CDR3 is TGTGCCATCAGTGAGGAAAGGGCCCGCGAGCAGTACTTC. It is translated as CAISEERAREQYF.

In DNA, the CDR3 is TGCAGCGTTTGGGGACTAGGATTTTACAATGAGCAGTTCTTC. Translating gives CSVWGLGFYNEQFF. The chain uses TRBV29-1 and TRBJ2-1; 8 nucleotides match TRBD2. V was pared by 5 bases and J by 4 bases, with 7 bases of the junction left unmatched. Germline V lookup: CDR1 SQVTM, CDR2 ANQGSEA. The CDR3 has 14 residues.

This chain connects TRBV30 to TRBJ2-3; D remains ambiguous. From germline, CDR1 is GTSNPN and CDR2 SVGIG (reference sequence). Trimming took off 4 bases at V and 3 bases at J, with 14 bases between the two ends. This CDR3 has 14 amino acids. Here the CDR3 reads CAWTQGGGTDTQYF. The CDR3 DNA reads as TGTGCCTGGACCCAAGGCGGTGGTACAGATACGCAGTATTTT. The whole variable domain, filled in from reference TRBV30 and TRBJ2-3, reads SQTIHQWPATLVQPVGSPLSLECTVEGTSNPNLYWYRQAAGRGLQLLFYSVGIGQISSEVPQNLSASRPQDRQFILSSKKLLLSDSGFYLCAWTQGGGTDTQYFGPGTRLTVL.

The genes are TRBV5-1 and TRBJ2-3; 12 bases align to TRBD2. Germline assignment: CDR1 SGHRS and CDR2 YFSETQ. This CDR3 spans 18 amino acids. J gave up 0 bases and V 0 bases, and 5 bases lay outside the gene matches. The CDR3 nucleotides are TGCGCCAGCAGCTTGGCGGGACTAGCGGGCACTAGCACAGATACGCAGTATTTT. Translation: CASSLAGLAGTSTDTQYF.

This clone has only a few counts. The chain links TRBV19 to TRBJ1-1; TRBD1 agrees at 7 bases. CDR1 and CDR2 from the germline V gene are LNHDA and SQIVND (reference sequence). The ends lost 4 bases at V and 0 bases at J; junction bases unmatched: 5. The length of the CDR3 is 15 residues. The chain's CDR3 is CASSRGQPLNTEAFF. As DNA, the CDR3 is TGTGCCAGTAGTAGGGGACAGCCACTGAACACTGAAGCTTTCTTT.

V usage is TRBV5-4 and J usage is TRBJ2-7, with no clear D. V was cut by 4 bases and J by 0 bases, with 14 bases left in between. CDR3 length: 15 amino acids. Germline CDR1 SGHNT, CDR2 YYREEE (reference sequence). CDR3 nucleotide sequence: TGTGCCAGCAGCCGCGGACGGAACCCCTCCTACGAGCAGTACTTC. Translated: CASSRGRNPSYEQYF.

The chain employs TRBV6-1 and TRBJ2-4; no definite D call. The V end was cut by 3 bases, the J end by 7 bases, with 10 bases between. The CDR3 has 13 residues. CDR1 is MNHNS and CDR2 is SASEGT in the germline V gene. The CDR3 nucleotides are TGTGCCAGCAGTGAGGAGATCGGGAACATTCAGTACTTC. It translates to CASSEEIGNIQYF.

This chain joins TRBV29-1 and TRBJ1-1, with D perhaps TRBD1 (6 bases). The V end was cut by 7 bases, the J end by 5 bases, with 20 bases between. CDR3 length equals 14 residues. Germline loops: CDR1 SQVTM, CDR2 ANQGSEA. CDR3 sequence (DNA): TGCAGCGCCGGACCGGGGGGGCTTAGGACTGAAGCTTTCTTT. Translation: CSAGPGGLRTEAFF.

The rearrangement links TRBV7-9 to TRBJ2-7; tentative D call: TRBD1 (6 bases). There are 14 residues in the CDR3. V shed 5 bases and J shed 5 bases, with 16 bases lying between them. Germline-derived CDR1 and CDR2 are SEHNR and FQNEAQ (reference sequence). CDR3 sequence reads: CASSPRNRVHEQYF. CDR3 DNA sequence: TGTGCCAGCAGCCCCCGCAACAGGGTCCACGAGCAGTACTTC.

V gene TRBV5-1 combines with J gene TRBJ1-2; no definite D call. This CDR3 is 14 amino acids long. The germline CDR1 and CDR2 sequences are SGHRS and YFSETQ. The ends were cut back, 4 bases at V and 8 bases at J, with 18 bases in the middle. In DNA form, the CDR3 reads TGCGCCAGCAGCGCCGACCCGTCATCTGTCGGCTACACCTTC. Translation: CASSADPSSVGYTF.

At least ten counts were recorded for this clone. The sample has other DNA sequences that encode this CDR3 too. The chain has TRBV7-2 and TRBJ1-5; D unresolved. The CDR3 loop spans 12 amino acids. CDR1 is SGHTA and CDR2 is FQGNSA in the germline V gene. V gave up 5 bases and J gave up 6 bases, with 8 bases separating them. CDR3 bases: TGTGCCAGCAGCCCCCGGGGTCAGCCCCAGCATTTT. Encoded protein: CASSPRGQPQHF.

The rearrangement links TRBV24-1 to TRBJ2-2, with 12 bases lining up with TRBD1. The germline gives CDR1 KGHDR, CDR2 SFDVKD. This CDR3 contains 17 residues. V lost 0 bases to trimming and J lost 2 bases; unmatched junction nucleotides: 0. As DNA, the CDR3 is TGTGCCACCAGTGATTTGGGGACAGGGGGCAACACCGGGGAGCTGTTTTTT. Its translation is CATSDLGTGGNTGELFF.

The rearrangement joins TRBV5-5 to TRBJ2-1; possibly TRBD1 for D (5 bases). The CDR3 runs 15 residues. The ends were cut back, 2 bases at V and 0 bases at J, with 9 bases in the middle. CDR1 SGHKS and CDR2 YYEKEE come from the germline V gene (reference sequence). This chain's CDR3 is CASSLTGDSYNEQFF. The CDR3 nucleotides are TGTGCCAGCAGCTTAACAGGTGACTCCTACAATGAGCAGTTCTTC.

The V call is TRBV10-3, the J call TRBJ1-1, with 10 bases matching TRBD1. The junction had 4 bases not matched to a gene; V was cut back by 3 bases and J by 3 bases. CDR1 is ENHRY and CDR2 is SYGVKD in the germline V gene. This CDR3 contains 15 residues. The CDR3 bases are TGTGCCATCAGTGATTGGGACAGGGGCGACACTGAAGCTTTCTTT. Translation gives CAISDWDRGDTEAFF.

The rearrangement joins TRBV10-3 to TRBJ1-1, with D possibly TRBD1 on 5 matching bases. There are 11 residues in the CDR3. V was cut by 7 bases and J by 8 bases, with 11 bases left in between. CDR1 is ENHRY and CDR2 is SYGVKD in the germline V gene. The CDR3 DNA is TGTGCCATCATGGGGGTGGAGGAAGCTTTCTTT. Its protein product is CAIMGVEEAFF.

The V call is TRBV10-3, the J call TRBJ1-3; D not certain. The CDR3 sequence is 16 residues long. V was cut by 3 bases and J by 1 base, with 13 bases left in between. CDR1 ENHRY and CDR2 SYGVKD come from the germline V gene. DNA for the CDR3: TGTGCCATCAGTGACGACCCTTCAAGGTCTGGAAACACCATATATTTT. This sequence encodes CAISDDPSRSGNTIYF.

CDR3 residues: CASSLRNGYTGELFF. CDR3 sequence (DNA): TGTGCCAGCAGCTTACGGAACGGTTACACCGGGGAGCTGTTTTTT. This chain joins TRBV5-6 and TRBJ2-2; no firm D call. The CDR3 has 15 amino acids. Germline V lookup: CDR1 SGHDT, CDR2 YYEEEE. The V end lost 2 bases, the J end lost 3 bases, and 11 bases lay between the germline ends.